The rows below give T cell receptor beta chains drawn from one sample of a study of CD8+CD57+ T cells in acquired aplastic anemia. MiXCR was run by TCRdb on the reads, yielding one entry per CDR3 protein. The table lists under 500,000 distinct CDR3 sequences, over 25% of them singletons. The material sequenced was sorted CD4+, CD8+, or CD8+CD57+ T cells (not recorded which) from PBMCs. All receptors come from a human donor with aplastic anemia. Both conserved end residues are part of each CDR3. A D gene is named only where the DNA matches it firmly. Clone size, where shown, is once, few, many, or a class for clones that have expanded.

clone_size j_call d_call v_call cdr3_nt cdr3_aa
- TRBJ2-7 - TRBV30 TGTGCCTGGAGTGGCGGGGACACGGACGTCGAGCAGTACTTC CAWSGGDTDVEQYF
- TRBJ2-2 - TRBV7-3 TGTGCCAGCAGTTCCTTAGCCGGGGAGCTGTTTTTT CASSSLAGELFF
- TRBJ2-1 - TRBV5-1 TGCGCCAGCAGCCCCACGGACTTTTTCGGTGAGCAGCTCTTC CASSPTDFFGEQLF
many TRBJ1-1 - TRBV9 TGTGCCAGCAGCGTAGATGCGGGGAGGGGTACTGAAGCTTTCTTT CASSVDAGRGTEAFF
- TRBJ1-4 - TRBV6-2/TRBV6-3 TGTGCCAGCAGTTCCGGGACGGAGAATGAAAAACTGTTTTTT CASSSGTENEKLFF
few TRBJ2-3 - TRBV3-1 TGTGCCAGCAGCCAAGGGCTCGGCACAGATACGCAGTATTTT CASSQGLGTDTQYF
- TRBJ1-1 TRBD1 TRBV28 TGTGCCAGCACCGTGGGACAGGCAAGTCAAGCTTTCTTT CASTVGQASQAFF
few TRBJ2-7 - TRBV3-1 TGTGCCAGCAGCCAGTCATGGGACCTTACTGGCTACGAGCAGTACTTC CASSQSWDLTGYEQYF
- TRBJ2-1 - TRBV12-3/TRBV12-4 TGTGCCGCCCTGAGAGACCTCCACTCCTACAATGAGCAGTTCTTC CAALRDLHSYNEQFF
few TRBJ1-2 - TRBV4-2 TGTGCCAGCAGCCAAGAGGATCAAACTAACTATGGCTACACCTTC CASSQEDQTNYGYTF
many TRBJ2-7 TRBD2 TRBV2 TGTGCCAGCACCATATTCGGACTAGATCCCCCCGACGAGCAGTACTTC CASTIFGLDPPDEQYF
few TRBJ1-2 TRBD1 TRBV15 TGTGCCAGCAGCCTAGGGGGGGGACAGGGCTCTGGTAGGGACTATGGCTACACCTTC CASSLGGGQGSGRDYGYTF
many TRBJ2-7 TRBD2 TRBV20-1 TGCAGTGCTAGGGACCTCGCTAGCGGGGGCTCCTACGAGCAGTACTTC CSARDLASGGSYEQYF
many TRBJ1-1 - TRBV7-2 TGTGCCAGCAGCCTCCTCACTGAAGCTTTCTTT CASSLLTEAFF
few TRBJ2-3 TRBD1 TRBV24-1 TGTGCCACCAGTGACCGAGACAGGGGGCTCCCAGATACGCAGTATTTT CATSDRDRGLPDTQYF
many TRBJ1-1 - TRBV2 TGTGCCAGCAGGGCATCAGGACCCAACACTGAAGCTTTCTTT CASRASGPNTEAFF
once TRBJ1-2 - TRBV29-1 TGCAGCGTGGTGGGGCCACATGGCTACACCTTC CSVVGPHGYTF
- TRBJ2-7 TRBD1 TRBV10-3 TGTGCCATCCGCGCACCGGGACAGGGTCGGCACGAGCAGTACTTC CAIRAPGQGRHEQYF
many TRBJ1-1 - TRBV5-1 TGCGCCAGCAGCTTGGACAGAACAATGAACACTGAAGCTTTCTTT CASSLDRTMNTEAFF
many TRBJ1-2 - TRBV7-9 TGTGCCAGCAGCTTAACAGCAACCTATGGCTACACCTTC CASSLTATYGYTF
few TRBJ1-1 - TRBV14 TGTGCCAGCAGCCGAAGGGGCTCCAACAGTGGTCTTGACACTGAAGCTTTCTTT CASSRRGSNSGLDTEAFF
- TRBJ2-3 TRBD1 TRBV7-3 TGTGCCAGCAGAAAAGGGACAGGGTCTATGGATACGCAGTATTTT CASRKGTGSMDTQYF
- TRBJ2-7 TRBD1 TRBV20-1 TGCAGTGCAGTGGACAGGGGTTCCTACGAGCAGTACTTC CSAVDRGSYEQYF
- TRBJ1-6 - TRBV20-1 TGCAGTGCTCCTGCTGCGGAGGGAAGCTCCTATAATCCACCCCTCCACTTT CSAPAAEGSSYNPPLHF